This T cell receptor (beta chain) was recovered during a study of identical twins. The V gene lost 0 bases and the J gene lost 8 bases, with 6 bases spanning the gap. Germline V lookup: CDR1 SGHTA, CDR2 FQGNSA. The CDR3 is 12 amino acids. Template switching added a universal primer binding site, and final cDNA carried unique molecular identifiers. TCRdb analysed the 5' RACE reads with MiXCR anew, one entry per CDR3 protein. Among 1.5 million to 2 million distinct CDR3 sequences, around a third were seen once, and the ten largest hold less than 0.35%. Findings and limits, study-wide: Researchers reported excess low generation probability among twin-shared out-of-frame alpha sequences. Within cord blood, abundant beta clonotypes carried fewer insertions, but memory repertoires showed no such trend.

Comments on this clonotype: Its antigen is unidentified.

Only healthy Caucasians were enrolled as donors. This TCR was sampled from a newborn girl in good health. This chain uses TRBV7-2 with TRBJ2-3, with D uncertain. Sequencing was done on a sample of cord blood. The CDR3 DNA reads TGTGCCAGCAGCTTAGCGGCGAGTACGCAGTATTTT. Translating it yields CASSLAASTQYF.